Below are 29 T cell receptor beta chains sequenced from a single sample in a study of spatial heterogeneity in lung cancer. General study findings and limits: Tumor mutation count correlated with how many alpha and beta TCRs expanded intratumorally.

These receptors have no identified antigens. TCRdb reprocessed the 5' RACE reads with MiXCR, giving one entry per CDR3 protein. The sample holds some 16,000 distinct CDR3 sequences; approximately 6.8% are singletons and the top ten take roughly a fifth. Time point in this sample: sample taken at primary tumor resection. Sequenced here: lung tumor tissue, sampled at surgery. These receptors were taken from a female donor with early-stage non-small cell lung cancer.

This clonotype was picked up many times. This beta chain represents an off-target read in a library built for alpha chains; its size is of limited meaning. The genes are TRBV2 and TRBJ1-3; weak D call: TRBD1 (5 bases). Germline V gives CDR1 SNHLY, CDR2 FYNNEI. The CDR3 is 14 residues long. Trimming stripped 4 bases from V and 3 bases from J, with 10 bases between. CDR3 in DNA: TGTGCCAGCAGTGCGACAGCGAGTGGAAACACCATATATTTT. It translates to CASSATASGNTIYF.

At least ten counts were recorded for this clonotype. Within a library made for alpha chains, this beta chain is off target, and its count is uninformative. V is TRBV28 and J is TRBJ1-1; the D is unclear. Germline values: CDR1 MDHEN, CDR2 SYDVKM. This CDR3 contains 13 residues. Deletions cut 5 bases from V and 8 bases from J, with 15 bases between. This CDR3 is CASSPTVTYEAFF. The CDR3 DNA reads TGTGCCAGCAGTCCTACGGTGACTTACGAAGCTTTCTTT. The full variable domain, its missing parts supplied by reference TRBV28 and TRBJ1-1, is DVKVTQSSRYLVKRTGEKVFLECVQDMDHENMFWYRQDPGLGLRLIYFSYDVKMKEKGDIPEGYSVSREKKERFSLILESASTNQTSMYLCASSPTVTYEAFFGQGTRLTVV.

This clonotype was picked up many times. The library was prepared for alpha chains; this beta chain is a stray read, so its frequency means little. The chain recombines TRBV14 with TRBJ1-1, with D maybe TRBD1 (5 bases). CDR1 is SGHDN and CDR2 is FVKESK in the germline V gene. Trimming left V 4 bases short and J 0 bases short, with 6 bases between. This CDR3 comprises 13 residues. Written as DNA, the CDR3 is TGTGCCAGCAGCCTGACAGTGAACACTGAAGCTTTCTTT. As protein: CASSLTVNTEAFF.

This clonotype was observed many times. The library was built for alpha chains, so this beta chain is an off-target read and its size means little. The rearrangement uses TRBV6-1 and TRBJ2-2; no clear D gene. Deletions cut 5 bases from V and 7 bases from J, with 8 bases between. The germline gives CDR1 MNHNS, CDR2 SASEGT. This CDR3 is 12 amino acids long. This CDR3 is CASSPDVGELFF. The CDR3 DNA reads as TGTGCCAGCAGTCCGGACGTCGGGGAGCTGTTTTTT.

This clonotype is categorized as medium-sized (0.01 to 0.1%). As an off-target read in a library built for alpha chains, this beta chain has a frequency of little significance. V is TRBV6-1 and J is TRBJ2-7; D remains ambiguous. The CDR3 spans 11 residues. From germline, CDR1 is MNHNS and CDR2 SASEGT. Trimming took 3 bases from V and 2 from J, leaving 2 bases between them. The CDR3 nucleotides are TGTGCCAGCAGTGAGCCCTACGAGCAGTACTTC. Translated: CASSEPYEQYF.

This clonotype has ten or more counts. This beta chain appears as a stray read in a library generated for alpha chains; its size is not informative. The CDR3 protein is CASSLEGPDTQYF. DNA for the CDR3: TGTGCCAGCAGCTTAGAGGGTCCAGATACGCAGTATTTT. J is TRBJ2-3 and V is TRBV7-9; no definite D call. The germline V and J ends were trimmed by 1 base and 4 bases, with 6 bases remaining between them. Germline V gene sequence: CDR1 SEHNR, CDR2 FQNEAQ (reference sequence). The CDR3 is 13 amino acids.

This clonotype was picked up many times. As an off-target read in a library built for alpha chains, this beta chain has a frequency of little significance. The chain carries TRBV29-1 and TRBJ2-5; either TRBD1 or TRBD2 may supply D (6 bases each). This CDR3 has 14 residues. With 1 base removed from V and 7 bases from J, the gap between germline ends came to 16 bases. Germline CDR1 and CDR2: SQVTM and ANQGSEA. As DNA, the CDR3 is TGCAGCGTTGAAGGGGGGGCCCCCCCGGGGACCCAGTACTTC. Its translation: CSVEGGAPPGTQYF.

This clonotype was observed many times. Little can be read into the size of this beta chain, an off-target read in a library designed for alpha chains. This rearrangement joins TRBV7-2 to TRBJ1-2, with TRBD1 matching over 7 bases. The CDR3 covers 14 residues. In germline, CDR1 is SGHTA, CDR2 FQGNSA. The junction had 7 bases not matched to a gene; V was cut back by 5 bases and J by 4 bases. The CDR3 nucleotides are TGTGCCAGCAGCCCGACGACAGGGATCTATGGCTACACCTTC. This translates into CASSPTTGIYGYTF.

Relative to its sample, this clonotype is medium-sized. In a library made to pick up alpha chains, this beta chain is a stray read with a size that means little. J is TRBJ2-3 and V is TRBV7-2; D ambiguous. Trimming removed 5 bases at V and 4 bases at J, with 13 bases between. The CDR3 runs to 14 residues. Germline CDR1 and CDR2: SGHTA and FQGNSA. The CDR3 coding sequence is TGTGCCAGCAGCCAGAACAGAGTCCCAGATACGCAGTATTTT. It encodes CASSQNRVPDTQYF.

With regard to this clonotype: As an off-target read in a library built for alpha chains, this beta chain has a frequency of little significance. The V call is TRBV6-5, the J call TRBJ2-5; 7 bases fit TRBD2. V lost 6 bases to trimming and J lost 5 bases; unmatched junction nucleotides: 3. Germline-derived CDR1 and CDR2 are MNHEY and SVGAGI. This CDR3 spans 12 amino acids. Here the CDR3 DNA reads TGTGCCAGCAGCCGGCGGGGGGAGACCCAGTACTTC. It yields the protein CASSRRGETQYF.

This clonotype has a count of ten or more. Because this beta chain is a stray read in a library intended to capture alpha chains, its abundance should not be given much weight. The chain uses TRBV24-1 and TRBJ1-1; unclear D gene. The V gene's germline CDR1 is KGHDR and CDR2 SFDVKD. CDR3 length: 14 amino acids. V gave up 7 bases and J gave up 3 bases, with 14 bases separating them. The CDR3 DNA reads TGTGCCACCAGCCCATCGGGCAGATACACTGAAGCTTTCTTT. Translation gives CATSPSGRYTEAFF.

This clonotype is labeled as medium-sized. With the library built for alpha chains, this beta chain is off target and its frequency is not meaningful. The rearrangement uses TRBV10-3 and TRBJ1-1, with unresolved D. The CDR3 totals 19 residues. CDR1 and CDR2 from the germline V gene are ENHRY and SYGVKD. Between the trimmed V and J ends, which lost 2 bases and 0 bases, there was a span of 22 bases. The CDR3 here is CAISETTRSRETLNTEAFF. The CDR3 DNA sequence: TGTGCCATCAGTGAGACAACGAGATCTCGAGAGACTCTGAACACTGAAGCTTTCTTT.

This clonotype was seen many times. This beta chain is an off-target read within a library intended for alpha chains, so its frequency means little. The V call is TRBV7-2, the J call TRBJ2-3; D is unclear. Germline V gene lookup returns CDR1 SGHTA and CDR2 FQGNSA. The ends were cut back, 1 base at V and 2 bases at J, with 7 bases in the middle. The CDR3 is 14 residues long. The chain's CDR3 is CASSLVTFTDTQYF. The CDR3 nucleotides are TGTGCCAGCAGCTTAGTCACCTTCACAGATACGCAGTATTTT.

This clonotype was seen ten or more times. This beta chain is off target for a library built for alpha chains, so its abundance means little. The rearrangement uses TRBV5-6 and TRBJ2-1, with D unresolved. CDR1 and CDR2 from the germline V gene are SGHDT and YYEEEE. The CDR3 runs 11 residues. Trimming pared 6 bases from V and 10 bases from J, leaving 11 bases between. This CDR3 reads CASTSLREQFF. CDR3 DNA: TGTGCCAGCACCAGTCTCCGAGAGCAGTTCTTC.

This clonotype was picked up many times. This beta chain is a stray read from a library made for alpha chains; its abundance is not meaningful. The chain couples TRBV20-1 to TRBJ1-2, with 7 bases that match TRBD1. Trimming cost V 4 bases and J 4 bases; bases outside gene matches: 6. The germline V gene has CDR1 DFQATT and CDR2 SNEGSKA (reference sequence). The CDR3 consists of 13 residues. The CDR3 loop reads CSAKTGVTYGYTF. The CDR3 nucleotides are TGCAGTGCTAAAACAGGGGTTACCTATGGCTACACCTTC.

This clonotype was seen at least ten times. As an off-target read in a library built for alpha chains, this beta chain has a frequency of little significance. This rearrangement joins TRBV5-4 to TRBJ2-1; D not certain. CDR3 length: 12 amino acids. The germline V gene has CDR1 SGHNT and CDR2 YYREEE (reference sequence). V shed 4 bases and J shed 9 bases, with 11 bases lying between them. CDR3 protein: CASSLGGAEQFF. As DNA, the CDR3 is TGTGCCAGCAGCCTTGGTGGAGCTGAGCAGTTCTTC.

Relative to its sample, this clonotype is medium-sized (0.01 to 0.1%). As an off-target read in a library built for alpha chains, this beta chain has a frequency of little significance. The chain couples TRBV11-2 to TRBJ2-5; D ambiguous. Germline V CDR1 and CDR2: SGHAT, FQNNGV. The ends were cut back, 0 bases at V and 6 bases at J, with 11 bases in the middle. The CDR3 extends over 14 amino acids. Written as DNA, the CDR3 is TGTGCCAGCAGCTTAGATCCGGTGGTAAAGACCCAGTACTTC. The encoded protein is CASSLDPVVKTQYF. Full variable domain (outside the CDR3, taken from reference TRBV11-2 and TRBJ2-5): EAGVAQSPRYKIIEKRQSVAFWCNPISGHATLYWYQQILGQGPKLLIQFQNNGVVDDSQLPKDRFSAERLKGVDSTLKIQPAKLEDSAVYLCASSLDPVVKTQYFGPGTRLLVL.

Comments on this clonotype: The library was built for alpha chains, so this beta chain is an off-target read and its size means little. The chain recombines TRBV7-2 with TRBJ2-2, with TRBD2 matching over 9 bases. From germline, CDR1 is SGHTA and CDR2 FQGNSA. This CDR3 spans 15 amino acids. V dropped 6 bases and J dropped 3; count of bases not matched to a gene: 5. The CDR3 protein is CASRLLAGYTGELFF. CDR3 sequence (DNA): TGTGCCAGCAGACTACTAGCGGGTTACACCGGGGAGCTGTTTTTT.

This clonotype qualifies as medium-sized (0.01 to 0.1%). This beta chain is off target for a library built for alpha chains, so its abundance means little. V usage is TRBV20-1 and J usage is TRBJ2-3; possible D gene TRBD1, 6 bases. This CDR3 has 13 amino acids. In germline, CDR1 is DFQATT, CDR2 SNEGSKA (reference sequence). Trimming pared 0 bases from V and 7 bases from J, leaving 11 bases between. CDR3 sequence: CSARDQGSHTQYF. The DNA for the CDR3 is TGCAGTGCTAGAGATCAGGGGAGCCATACGCAGTATTTT.

This clonotype was seen repeatedly, ten times or more. The library was designed around alpha chains, so this beta chain is a stray read whose abundance carries little weight. The chain couples TRBV7-2 to TRBJ2-3; D is possibly TRBD1 or TRBD2 (5 bases each). This CDR3 comprises 16 residues. Germline V gene sequence: CDR1 SGHTA, CDR2 FQGNSA. Trimming took 7 bases from V and 2 from J, leaving 19 bases between them. The CDR3 here is CASTLGWGSTTDTQYF. In DNA form, the CDR3 reads TGTGCCAGCACCCTTGGTTGGGGGTCCACCACAGATACGCAGTATTTT.

Within the sample, this clonotype is medium-sized (0.01 to 0.1%). A library made for alpha chains picked up this beta chain off target, so its size means little. This sequence joins TRBV27 and TRBJ2-4, with a possible D match to TRBD1 (5 bases). The CDR3 sequence is 15 residues long. Trimming removed 2 bases from V and 6 bases from J, with 14 bases in between. CDR1 is MNHEY and CDR2 is SMNVEV in the germline V gene (reference sequence). The CDR3, as DNA: TGTGCCAGCAGTTTACAGGGCAGGGTTCGAAACATTCAGTACTTC. This encodes CASSLQGRVRNIQYF.

This clonotype has a count of ten or more. As an off-target read in a library built for alpha chains, this beta chain has a frequency of little significance. The V and J genes are TRBV12-3 or TRBV12-4 and TRBJ1-5, with D possibly being TRBD1 (6 bases). The CDR3 is made up of 15 amino acids. Trimming left V 3 bases short and J 5 bases short, with 14 bases between. CDR3 bases: TGTGCCAGCAGTTTCTGGGGGGCACGAGATCAGCCCCAGCATTTT. Amino acids: CASSFWGARDQPQHF.

This clonotype was counted at least ten times. This beta chain represents an off-target read in a library built for alpha chains; its size is of limited meaning. The rearrangement uses TRBV15 and TRBJ2-3; TRBD1 is a possible D gene (6 bases). The V gene's germline CDR1 is LNHNV and CDR2 YYDKDF (reference sequence). Trimming took off 0 bases at V and 0 bases at J, with 7 bases between the two ends. CDR3 length: 15 amino acids. The CDR3 here is CATSRDGGSTDTQYF. CDR3 DNA sequence: TGTGCCACCAGCAGAGATGGGGGCAGCACAGATACGCAGTATTTT.

In its sample, this clonotype was seen many times. Being off target in a library aimed at alpha chains, this beta chain has a size of little meaning. The chain is built from TRBV20-1 and TRBJ2-1, with a possible D match to TRBD2 (6 bases). The CDR3 loop spans 13 amino acids. Germline-derived CDR1 and CDR2 are DFQATT and SNEGSKA (reference sequence). Trimming removed 6 bases from V and 5 bases from J, with 14 bases in between. The CDR3 DNA reads TGCAGTGCCGCCCGACTAGAAAACAATGAGCAGTTCTTC. It translates to CSAARLENNEQFF.

This clonotype was seen at least ten times. Found in a library prepared for alpha chains, this beta chain is an off-target read, and its abundance has little meaning. V usage is TRBV4-3 and J usage is TRBJ1-5; D call uncertain. The CDR3 covers 14 residues. Germline V gene data show CDR1 as LGHNA and CDR2 as YSLEER. The germline V and J ends were trimmed by 0 bases and 1 base, with 4 bases remaining between them. The CDR3 DNA reads as TGCGCCAGCAGCCAAGAACCGAGCAATCAGCCCCAGCATTTT. Protein: CASSQEPSNQPQHF.

Many counts were recorded for this clonotype. For a library built for alpha chains, this beta chain is a stray read; little rests on its size. The chain is built from TRBV20-1 and TRBJ1-3, with D possibly matching TRBD1 (6 bases). Deletions cut 3 bases from V and 6 bases from J, with 18 bases between. CDR1 is DFQATT and CDR2 is SNEGSKA in the germline V gene (reference sequence). The CDR3 has 15 residues. The CDR3 DNA is TGCAGTGCTAGGGTGGACAGCCACCACCTAAACACCATATATTTT. Its translation: CSARVDSHHLNTIYF.

Ten or more counts support this clonotype. Within a library made for alpha chains, this beta chain is off target, and its count is uninformative. The chain recombines TRBV7-2 with TRBJ2-1; a weak D match, TRBD2 (6 bases). Germline V CDR1 and CDR2: SGHTA, FQGNSA. There are 16 residues in the CDR3. The V end lost 5 bases, the J end lost 8 bases, and 22 bases lay between the germline ends. For the CDR3, the DNA is TGTGCCAGCAGCCCTATAGCGGAGAGGCTCTGGGATGAGCAGTTCTTC. It encodes CASSPIAERLWDEQFF.

This clonotype showed up just a few times. This beta chain is an unintended read in a library built for alpha chains; its size means little. The DNA for the CDR3 is TGCAGTGCTTTAACAGGGGAGGGAGATTCTGAAGCTTTCTTT. This sequence encodes CSALTGEGDSEAFF. The chain couples TRBV20-1 to TRBJ1-1; 7 bases agree with TRBD1. The germline V gene has CDR1 DFQATT and CDR2 SNEGSKA (reference sequence). V was pared by 5 bases and J by 6 bases, with 12 bases of the junction left unmatched. This CDR3 comprises 14 residues.

This clonotype has at least ten counts. As an off-target read in a library built for alpha chains, this beta chain has a frequency of little significance. V gene TRBV12-3 or TRBV12-4 combines with J gene TRBJ1-1; perhaps TRBD1 as D (6 bases). Trimming stripped 0 bases from V and 1 base from J, with 15 bases between. The CDR3 contains 17 residues. For the CDR3, the DNA is TGTGCCAGCAGTTTAGCCGGATTGGGGGGCCCGAACACTGAAGCTTTCTTT. Its translation is CASSLAGLGGPNTEAFF.